The table lists the clone carrying this TCR beta chain with many counts. Its antigen remains unknown. The source of the sample is a study of molecular identifiers for immune sequencing clone quantification. This CDR3 spans 14 amino acids. CDR1 is SGHTA, CDR2 FQGNSA, per germline. V shed 5 bases, J shed 7 bases, and the junction held 7 bases outside the gene matches. Preparation methods for the bulk TCR libraries were those previously described, with listed TCR primers. TCRdb re-called the PCR reads with MiXCR, one entry per CDR3 protein. The table records roughly 320,000 distinct CDR3 sequences, about 21% of them present only once. General study points: Spiked TCR RNA from one Jurkat cell reportedly showed up when mixed among one million naive cells. Beyond 20 RNA copies, clones held over 98% of effector molecules, compared with under 1% in naive cells. Sizes of clones that are highly expanded could be underestimated (if identical TCR molecules share a barcode).

The chain links TRBV7-2 to TRBJ2-1; 8 bases map to TRBD2. The TCR was taken from a human donor in good health. Some libraries in this study had Jurkat cell RNA spiked in. What was sequenced was naive CD8+ T cells from blood, with Jurkat cell RNA spiked in. Subset of the sample: FACS-sorted CD8+CD4-CCR7+CD45RA+ naive T cells. Here the CDR3 DNA reads TGTGCCAGCAGCATTCCGGGACTAGAAAATGAGCAGTTCTTC. It encodes CASSIPGLENEQFF. The full variable domain, its missing parts supplied by reference TRBV7-2 and TRBJ2-1, is GAGVSQSPSNKVTEKGKDVELRCDPISGHTALYWYRQSLGQGLEFLIYFQGNSAPDKSGLPSDRFSAERTGGSVSTLTIQRTQQEDSAVYLCASSIPGLENEQFFGPGTRLTVL.